One and the same sample provided the 21 T cell receptor beta chains below, sequenced in a study of human T cells and chemical hapten exposure. Time point reported: patch test 1, 2 weeks after DPC sensitization. Treatment specified: therapeutic diphenylcyclopropenone sensitization with weekly scalp DPC. MiXCR was run by TCRdb on the RACE reads, yielding one entry per CDR3 protein. The sample yields about 83,000 distinct CDR3 sequences, approximately 8% seen once. The specimen comprised whole blood, sampled in connection with sensitization to the hapten diphenylcyclopropenone (DPC). Receptors originate from a woman aged 25 to 45 with alopecia areata. Some clones in this sample may be carry-over from other donors' samples.

This clonotype was picked up many times. The gene calls are TRBV9 and TRBJ1-1; no clear D. CDR1 SGDLS and CDR2 YYNGEE come from the germline V gene. There are 17 residues in the CDR3. V was cut by 4 bases and J by 0 bases, with 19 bases left in between. CDR3 in DNA: TGTGCCAGCAGCCCTTACGGACGCCGGCGGGTGAACACTGAAGCTTTCTTT. Translation gives CASSPYGRRRVNTEAFF.

There are many counts of this clonotype. The chain has TRBV5-1 and TRBJ1-1, with D perhaps matching TRBD1 (5 bases). CDR3 length: 16 residues. From germline, CDR1 is SGHRS and CDR2 YFSETQ. Trimming stripped 0 bases from V and 1 base from J, with 13 bases between. CDR3 coding DNA: TGCGCCAGCAGCTTGGGTGGCGCAGACAGGAACACTGAAGCTTTCTTT. Residues: CASSLGGADRNTEAFF.

This clonotype showed up many times. The J gene is TRBJ1-4, the V gene TRBV18; 10 positions match TRBD1. CDR1 and CDR2 from the germline V gene are KGHSH and LQKENI. The CDR3 totals 18 residues. V lost 3 bases to trimming and J lost 0 bases; unmatched junction nucleotides: 7. Written as DNA, the CDR3 is TGTGCCAGCTCACCTTCTCGGGACAGGGGAACAACTAATGAAAAACTGTTTTTT. It encodes CASSPSRDRGTTNEKLFF.

This clonotype showed up just a few times. The chain is built from TRBV12-3 or TRBV12-4 and TRBJ1-1; D is unresolved. CDR3 size: 11 residues. Between the trimmed V and J ends, which lost 5 bases and 5 bases, there was a span of 6 bases. The CDR3 protein is CASSPLTEAFF. DNA for the CDR3: TGTGCCAGCAGTCCCTTAACTGAAGCTTTCTTT.

As concerns this clonotype: A read error is possible here, since a much larger clone lies one base away. The chain carries TRBV7-8 and TRBJ2-7; 8 bases line up with TRBD2. V shed 5 bases and J 6 bases; nucleotides not matched to a gene: 6. CDR3 length: 13 amino acids. The germline V gene encodes CDR1 SGHVS and CDR2 FQNEAQ. The CDR3 region has the DNA TGTGCCAGCAGCAATAGCGGGGTGCGCGAGCAGTACTTC. Protein sequence: CASSNSGVREQYF.

Ten or more counts support this clonotype. The CDR3 DNA follows: TGCAGCGTGGGCGGGGGGGCAAATCAGCCCCAGCATTTT. It specifies CSVGGGANQPQHF. The gene calls are TRBV29-1 and TRBJ1-5, with D tentatively TRBD1 (6 bases). The germline gives CDR1 SQVTM, CDR2 ANQGSEA. The CDR3 extends over 13 amino acids. With 6 bases removed from V and 4 bases from J, the gap between germline ends came to 13 bases.

Ten or more counts support this clonotype. CDR3 in amino acids: CASSLSGGHQPQHF. The CDR3 DNA sequence: TGTGCCAGCAGCTTGTCAGGGGGCCATCAGCCCCAGCATTTT. The rearrangement joins TRBV11-2 to TRBJ1-5; 8 positions match TRBD1. V was clipped by 3 bases and J by 5 bases; unmatched bases: 3. The CDR3 runs to 14 residues. Germline V lookup: CDR1 SGHAT, CDR2 FQNNGV.

This clonotype was counted ten times or more. The chain carries TRBV7-2 and TRBJ2-3; D is undetermined. There are 14 residues in the CDR3. Between the trimmed V and J ends, which lost 5 bases and 0 bases, there was a span of 9 bases. Germline CDR1 and CDR2: SGHTA and FQGNSA. Here the CDR3 reads CASSRRMSTDTQYF. The CDR3 nucleotides are TGTGCCAGCAGCCGCCGGATGAGCACAGATACGCAGTATTTT.

This clonotype was counted ten times or more. The chain joins TRBV12-3 or TRBV12-4 to TRBJ1-4, with a tentative D call TRBD2 (5 bases). The DNA end is a closer match to TRBJ2-2, so the J assignment may be wrong. The CDR3 length is 13 residues. The CDR3: CASSGRGPQELFF. DNA of the CDR3: TGTGCCAGCAGTGGGAGAGGTCCACAGGAGCTGTTTTTT.

This CDR3 is CATLDWAEEKLFF. In DNA form, the CDR3 reads TGTGCCACCCTAGACTGGGCGGAAGAAAAACTGTTTTTT. The chain uses TRBV2 and TRBJ1-4; the D is unclear. V was pared by 10 bases and J by 8 bases, with 17 bases between. CDR1 and CDR2 (germline): SNHLY, FYNNEI. The CDR3 contains 13 residues. Variable domain in full (rest from reference TRBV2 and TRBJ1-4): EPEVTQTPSHQVTQMGQEVILRCVPISNHLYFYWYRQILGQKVEFLVSFYNNEISEKSEIFDDQFSVERPDGSNFTLKIRSTKLEDSAMYFCATLDWAEEKLFFGSGTQLSVL.

The sample holds many counts of this clonotype. The chain links TRBV29-1 to TRBJ1-1, with D tentatively TRBD1 (5 bases). From germline, CDR1 is SQVTM and CDR2 ANQGSEA. V dropped 5 bases and J dropped 0 bases, with 7 bases sitting between them. The CDR3 runs to 12 residues. CDR3 sequence reads: CSVRQMNTEAFF. As DNA, the CDR3 is TGCAGCGTTAGACAGATGAACACTGAAGCTTTCTTT.

The genes are TRBV19 and TRBJ2-1; TRBD1 aligns across 8 bases. Germline CDR1 and CDR2: LNHDA and SQIVND (reference sequence). This CDR3 contains 14 residues. J was trimmed by 6 bases and V by 4 bases; bases with no gene match: 5. CDR3 nucleotide sequence: TGTGCCAGTAGTAGGGCAGGGGGCGGCAATGAGCAGTTCTTC. The encoded protein is CASSRAGGGNEQFF.

V and J are TRBV11-2 and TRBJ2-5, with TRBD2 matching 8 bases. Germline CDR1 SGHAT, CDR2 FQNNGV. Trimming cost V 3 bases and J 7 bases; bases outside gene matches: 4. The CDR3 contains 13 residues. CDR3: CASSLRGEGTQYF. CDR3 bases: TGTGCCAGCAGCTTGCGGGGGGAGGGGACCCAGTACTTC.

This clonotype was detected a few times. J is TRBJ2-2 and V is TRBV5-1, with 8 positions matching TRBD2. This CDR3 spans 16 amino acids. V shed 6 bases, J shed 5 bases, and the junction held 12 bases outside the gene matches. Per the germline V gene, CDR1 is SGHRS and CDR2 is YFSETQ. The CDR3, as DNA: TGCGCCAGCACCCTCACCTATACGGGGGGGACCGGGGAGCTGTTTTTT. This sequence encodes CASTLTYTGGTGELFF.

This clonotype showed up many times. The chain joins TRBV20-1 to TRBJ1-4; TRBD1 agrees at 9 bases. This CDR3 spans 13 amino acids. The V and J ends lost 4 bases and 8 bases, in that order; junction bases with no gene match: 5. Germline-derived CDR1 and CDR2 are DFQATT and SNEGSKA (reference sequence). CDR3 sequence (DNA): TGCAGTGCTAATTGGGACAGGGTGGAAAAACTGTTTTTT. This sequence encodes CSANWDRVEKLFF.

This clonotype appeared many times. V is TRBV20-1 and J is TRBJ2-4; TRBD2 aligns across 10 bases. CDR3 length equals 14 residues. Germline CDR1 reads DFQATT; CDR2 reads SNEGSKA (reference sequence). Losses at the gene ends were 5 bases for V and 6 bases for J; bases not matched to a gene: 7. CDR3 amino acids: CSALPSGGTNIQYF. CDR3 sequence (DNA): TGCAGTGCTCTTCCTAGCGGGGGTACAAACATTCAGTACTTC.

With respect to this clonotype: Since a much larger clone is just one base distant, this may be a read error. The rearrangement uses TRBV27 and TRBJ2-7, with no clear D. This CDR3 comprises 16 residues. CDR1 and CDR2 (germline): MNHEY, SMNVEV (reference sequence). The CDR3 region is CVSSVASRPSSYEQYF. CDR3 sequence (DNA): TGTGTCAGCAGTGTTGCCTCCCGCCCAAGCTCCTACGAGCAGTACTTC.

This clonotype was observed a few times. This rearrangement joins TRBV12-3 or TRBV12-4 to TRBJ2-2; weak D call: TRBD1 (5 bases). Deletions cut 6 bases from V and 6 bases from J, with 17 bases between. CDR3 size: 15 residues. The CDR3 reads CASRVRQTLPGELFF. In nucleotides, the CDR3 is TGTGCCAGCAGAGTAAGACAGACCCTGCCCGGGGAGCTGTTTTTT.

The V gene is TRBV4-1, the J gene TRBJ1-1; D unclear. Germline V gene data show CDR1 as MGHRA and CDR2 as YSYEKL. The CDR3 totals 13 residues. V lost 4 bases and J 1 base, leaving 7 bases between the germline ends. In nucleotides, the CDR3 is TGCGCCAGCAGCCGCGGAACGAACACTGAAGCTTTCTTT. This codes for CASSRGTNTEAFF.

The chain couples TRBV5-1 to TRBJ1-1; the D is unclear. V was shortened by 1 base and J by 3 bases, with 13 bases between the two germline ends. There are 15 residues in the CDR3. Germline lookup yields CDR1 SGHRS and CDR2 YFSETQ. The DNA for the CDR3 is TGCGCCAGCAGCTTGAGGGCAGACGAATACACTGAAGCTTTCTTT. Its protein product is CASSLRADEYTEAFF.

This clonotype was seen many times. The chain recombines TRBV9 with TRBJ2-3; perhaps TRBD1 as D (7 bases). CDR3 size: 18 residues. The germline V and J ends were trimmed by 4 bases and 1 base, with 22 bases remaining between them. Germline CDR1 reads SGDLS; CDR2 reads YYNGEE. The DNA of the CDR3 is TGTGCCAGCAGCCTCCGTACCGGCAGGGGGGAGGGCACAGATACGCAGTATTTT. Its protein product is CASSLRTGRGEGTDTQYF.